This T cell receptor (beta chain) was retrieved from a study of blood T cell repertoires in COVID-19. Study information: Nucleic acid was either cDNA or gDNA, and it came from T cells, B-cell-depleted T cells, or PBMCs.

Method: immunoSEQ multiplex PCR; TCRdb's copy keeps in-frame clones and lacks some. Among about 87,000 clones, over 75% were seen once, and the ten largest hold just over 3%. The CDR3 runs 13 residues. The V end lost 5 bases, the J end lost 6 bases, and 14 bases lay between the germline ends. Germline V gene data show CDR1 as SGHKS and CDR2 as YYEKEE (reference sequence). This chain connects TRBV5-5 to TRBJ1-1; tentatively, D is TRBD1 (5 bases). The sequence was obtained from a woman of 80 years or more with COVID-19, enrolled during active disease. Specimen: peripheral blood. As DNA, the CDR3 is TGTGCCAGCAGTGGGCAGGGTCGGGCTGAAGCTTTCTTT. It translates to CASSGQGRAEAFF.